The present TCR beta chain was sequenced within a study of T cells in Graves' hyperthyroidism and ophthalmopathy. Study results and caveats: Before onset, by a median of approximately 6.2 months, the model predicted ophthalmopathy.

No progression to ophthalmopathy during 18 months of follow-up defined stable disease. CDR1 and CDR2 from the germline V gene are DFQATT and SNEGSKA (reference sequence). The CDR3 is 13 amino acids. This clonotype was seen a few times. The antigen is undetermined. The junction does not match germline at one end; this may be a read error. Amplified regions were TCR beta CDR3 sequences from RNA transcripts. HTBI primers were the set used in a first-round RT-PCR of the TCR CDR3. One entry per CDR3 protein results from TCRdb running MiXCR on the multiplex PCR reads. The sample holds 550,000 to 600,000 distinct CDR3 sequences, over 15% seen once.

Material: blood. V and J are TRBV20-1 and TRBJ1-5; 9 nucleotides line up with TRBD1. This receptor was identified in a woman younger than 30 with Graves' hyperthyroidism. DNA for the CDR3: TGCAGTGTTAGACAGGGGGTGGATCAGCCCCAGCATTTT. Residues: CSVRQGVDQPQHF.